These 14 T cell receptor beta chains came from one sample sequenced in a study of cytomegalovirus exposure and HLA in healthy donors. Libraries were prepared by immunoSEQ multiplex PCR; TCRdb keeps only in-frame clonotypes and omits some of them. This sample has over 70,000 clones, with about 90% found just once. Sequenced: PBMCs. These receptors all come from a young woman in good health and CMV-seropositive.

V gene TRBV19 combines with J gene TRBJ2-7; D unresolved. The CDR3 runs to 13 residues. The germline V and J ends were trimmed by 3 bases and 2 bases, with 8 bases remaining between them. CDR1 is LNHDA, CDR2 SQIVND, per germline (reference sequence). The CDR3 DNA reads as TGTGCCAGTAGTATCGGGTTCCCCTACGAGCAGTACTTC. Amino acid sequence: CASSIGFPYEQYF.

This chain connects TRBV27 to TRBJ1-5; possibly TRBD1 for D (5 bases). This CDR3 region has 14 residues. Germline lookup yields CDR1 MNHEY and CDR2 SMNVEV (reference sequence). The V end lost 5 bases, the J end lost 7 bases, and 15 bases lay between the germline ends. The chain's CDR3 is CASSGTGFRQPQHF. The CDR3 DNA reads as TGTGCCAGCAGTGGAACAGGTTTCAGGCAGCCCCAGCATTTT.

This chain joins TRBV7-9 and TRBJ2-1, with TRBD2 matching 7 bases. CDR3 size: 15 residues. V gave up 0 bases and J gave up 3 bases; unmatched junction bases: 2. The germline gives CDR1 SEHNR, CDR2 FQNEAQ (reference sequence). The chain's CDR3 is CASSLAGTNYNEQFF. The CDR3 bases are TGTGCCAGCAGCTTAGCAGGGACTAACTACAATGAGCAGTTCTTC. The variable domain in full, with the rest retrieved from reference TRBV7-9 and TRBJ2-1, is DTGVSQNPRHKITKRGQNVTFRCDPISEHNRLYWYRQTLGQGPEFLTYFQNEAQLEKSRLLSDRFSAERPKGSFSTLEIQRTEQGDSAMYLCASSLAGTNYNEQFFGPGTRLTVL.

This chain uses TRBV5-1 with TRBJ2-5; a weak D match, TRBD1 (6 bases). V lost 4 bases and J lost 5, with 15 bases in between. The CDR3 has 14 residues. Germline lookup yields CDR1 SGHRS and CDR2 YFSETQ. The CDR3 loop reads CASSQKQGWETQYF. The CDR3 DNA follows: TGCGCCAGCAGCCAAAAACAGGGCTGGGAGACCCAGTACTTC.

This clone was seen just once. The chain couples TRBV19 to TRBJ2-1; tentatively, D is TRBD2 (6 bases). V was clipped by 2 bases and J by 5 bases, with 16 bases between them. This CDR3 has 16 residues. The germline CDR1 and CDR2 sequences are LNHDA and SQIVND (reference sequence). As DNA, the CDR3 is TGTGCCAGTAGTATACCATGGGGAGGAGGGGACAATGAGCAGTTCTTC. Residues: CASSIPWGGGDNEQFF.

This sequence joins TRBV29-1 and TRBJ2-3, with 11 bases aligning to TRBD2. In germline, CDR1 is SQVTM, CDR2 ANQGSEA. CDR3 length: 17 residues. The V segment lost 2 bases and the J segment 1 base; nucleotides outside the gene matches: 8. CDR3 in amino acids: CSVENPPTSGGTDTQYF. In DNA form, the CDR3 reads TGCAGCGTTGAAAATCCTCCGACTAGCGGGGGCACAGATACGCAGTATTTT.

The chain has TRBV7-8 and TRBJ2-1, with TRBD2 identical over 11 bases. This CDR3 is built from 15 residues. V lost 4 bases, J lost 9 bases, and 8 bases stayed unmatched. The germline V gene encodes CDR1 SGHVS and CDR2 FQNEAQ. DNA for the CDR3: TGTGCCAGCAGCTCGGCTAGCGGGGGGCTGGGTGAGCAGTTCTTC. Its protein product is CASSSASGGLGEQFF.

This chain uses TRBV18 with TRBJ2-5; 8 nucleotides line up with TRBD1. The CDR3 length is 14 residues. The germline gives CDR1 KGHSH, CDR2 LQKENI. Trimming removed 3 bases from V and 8 bases from J; junction bases left unmatched: 8. CDR3 nucleotide sequence: TGTGCCAGCTCACCCACCGGGGACAGGTATACCCAGTACTTC. Protein sequence: CASSPTGDRYTQYF.

The chain links TRBV7-6 to TRBJ2-2; the D gene is possibly TRBD1 (6 bases). The germline CDR1 and CDR2 sequences are SGHVS and FNYEAQ. The CDR3 is made up of 15 amino acids. V shed 1 base and J shed 6 bases, with 12 bases lying between them. This CDR3 is CASSLGEGGPGELFF. CDR3 in DNA: TGTGCCAGCAGCTTAGGTGAAGGGGGTCCCGGGGAGCTGTTTTTT.

The rearrangement uses TRBV7-9 and TRBJ1-1; TRBD1 might be the D (5 bases). Germline V gene data show CDR1 as SEHNR and CDR2 as FQNEAQ (reference sequence). The CDR3 is 14 residues long. Trimming shortened V by 2 bases and J by 3 bases, and 10 bases separated the two germline ends. The CDR3 DNA reads TGTGCCAGCAGCTTAAACAGGTTCGACACTGAAGCTTTCTTT. Residues: CASSLNRFDTEAFF.

The chain joins TRBV11-2 to TRBJ1-4, with 8 positions matching TRBD1. Germline V gene sequence: CDR1 SGHAT, CDR2 FQNNGV. V trimming: 5 bases; J trimming: 6 bases; junction bases outside the gene matches: 5. The CDR3 covers 14 residues. The CDR3 here is CASSTRQGHEKLFF. For the CDR3, the DNA is TGTGCCAGCAGCACAAGACAGGGGCATGAAAAACTGTTTTTT.

CDR3 protein: CASSAGTSGYEQYF. The CDR3 bases are TGTGCCAGCAGCGCCGGGACTAGCGGATACGAGCAGTACTTC. The J gene is TRBJ2-7, the V gene TRBV9, with TRBD2 matching 11 bases. The junction had 3 bases not matched to a gene; V was cut back by 3 bases and J by 4 bases. CDR3 length: 14 amino acids. CDR1 and CDR2 (germline): SGDLS, YYNGEE.

This chain links TRBV10-2 with TRBJ2-2; weak D call: TRBD1 (6 bases). Trimming cost V 8 bases and J 1 base, with 17 bases left between them. The CDR3 consists of 16 residues. Germline CDR1 WSHSY, CDR2 SAAADI. The CDR3 loop is CASRASTGLNTGELFF. DNA of the CDR3: TGCGCCAGCCGGGCATCGACAGGCCTGAACACCGGGGAGCTGTTTTTT.

The chain recombines TRBV19 with TRBJ2-3, with TRBD1 as a possible D gene (6 bases). Trimming removed 6 bases at V and 4 bases at J, with 20 bases between. In germline, CDR1 is LNHDA, CDR2 SQIVND (reference sequence). This CDR3 has 16 amino acids. The CDR3: CASSPTMQTGSDTQYF. CDR3 bases: TGTGCCAGTAGCCCCACCATGCAAACAGGGTCAGATACGCAGTATTTT.